Listed below are T cell receptor beta chains from one sample, sequenced in a study of blood T cells in healthy people across ages. TCRdb called the 5' RACE reads again in MiXCR, with one record for every CDR3 protein. The repertoire consists of about 2 million distinct CDR3 sequences, with 49% occurring once and the leading ten covering 2.1%. Sequencing input: blood. These receptors came from a woman between 40 and 50 years old in good health. The CDR3 runs from the conserved cysteine through the conserved F or W. The order of the fields is V gene, clone size, J gene, D gene, CDR3 DNA, CDR3 protein. D genes are given only for firm matches. Some rows mark clone size as missing; the rest say once, few, many or name a class of expanded clone.

TRBV4-2	-	TRBJ1-5	-	TGTGCCAGCAGCCAAGATGTTCAGGATTATCAGCCCCAGCATTTT	CASSQDVQDYQPQHF
TRBV7-2	-	TRBJ2-5	TRBD1	TGTGCCAGCAGCTTGGGAGGACAGGGGAGTATAGAGACCCAGTACTTC	CASSLGGQGSIETQYF
TRBV20-1	-	TRBJ2-3	TRBD2	TGCAGTGCTGGACCACTGACGGGGGGGCCAGGAGATACGCAGTATTTT	CSAGPLTGGPGDTQYF
TRBV20-1	-	TRBJ2-3	-	TGCAGTGCTAGAGTTAGATGGAGAAGAGGAACAGATACGCAGTATTTT	CSARVRWRRGTDTQYF
TRBV3-1	-	TRBJ2-7	-	TGTGCCAGCAGCCAAGGGGGACGGGGGATAGCCGACGAGCAGTACTTC	CASSQGGRGIADEQYF
TRBV2	-	TRBJ1-2	-	TGTGCCAGCAGTGAAGAGGGGATGAACTATGGCTACACCTTC	CASSEEGMNYGYTF
TRBV29-1	few	TRBJ2-4	-	TGCAGCGTTTTACAGCTAGCCAAAAACATTCAGTACTTC	CSVLQLAKNIQYF
TRBV18	-	TRBJ1-2	TRBD1	TGTGCCAGCTCACCACTTGGACAGGGGGCCAACTATGGCTACACCTTC	CASSPLGQGANYGYTF
TRBV12-3/TRBV12-4	-	TRBJ1-2	-	TGTGCCAGCAACCCCGGGGCAGGGACCTATGGCTACACCTTC	CASNPGAGTYGYTF
TRBV11-3	-	TRBJ2-5	-	TGTGCCAGCAGCTTGGGTACCTTCGGTCAGCGTTCCGTGGAGACCCAGTACTTC	CASSLGTFGQRSVETQYF
TRBV4-2	few	TRBJ1-2	TRBD1	TGTGCCAGCAGCCAACAGGGGGGGGAGGGCTACACCTTC	CASSQQGGEGYTF
TRBV12-3/TRBV12-4	-	TRBJ2-7	-	TGTGCCAGCAGCCGAGCTCCCGGGGGCTCCTACGAGCAGTACTTC	CASSRAPGGSYEQYF
TRBV11-2	-	TRBJ2-3	-	TGTGCCAGCAGCTTAGTGAACCTGGGCACAGATACGCAGTATTTT	CASSLVNLGTDTQYF
TRBV28	-	TRBJ1-4	-	TGTGCCAGCAGTTTACTGGAAGAAAAACTGTTTTTT	CASSLLEEKLFF
TRBV7-3	-	TRBJ2-5	TRBD1	TGTGCCAGCAGCTTACTCAGACAGGGGGCCGAAGAGACCCAGTACTTC	CASSLLRQGAEETQYF
TRBV7-2	-	TRBJ2-7	-	TGTGCCAGCAGCTTAGCCGGGGCCAACGAGCAGTACTTC	CASSLAGANEQYF
TRBV29-1	many	TRBJ2-1	TRBD1	TGCAGCGTTGGCCGGGACAGGGCCCACAATGAGCAGTTCTTC	CSVGRDRAHNEQFF
TRBV20-1	once	TRBJ2-7	TRBD2	TGCAGTCGTAGCGGGGGACGAGGAAACAATGAGCAGTACTTC	CSRSGGRGNNEQYF
TRBV15	-	TRBJ2-6	-	TGTGCCACCAGCACACCTACCGGGACCAAGACTTTC	CATSTPTGTKTF
TRBV5-1	-	TRBJ1-2	TRBD1	TGCGCCAGCAGCTTGGGGGGGGACAGGGCTGGCTATGGCTACACCTTC	CASSLGGDRAGYGYTF
TRBV20-1	-	TRBJ2-7	TRBD2	TGCAGTGCTAGTAAGCGGGGGCCTTCCTACGAGCAGTACTTC	CSASKRGPSYEQYF
TRBV28	few	TRBJ2-7	TRBD2	TGTGCCAGCACCCTCTCGGGACTAGAAGGCTACGAGCAGTACTTC	CASTLSGLEGYEQYF
TRBV20-1	-	TRBJ2-7	-	TGCAGTGCCCACCCCGCCCTCTACGAGCAGTACTTC	CSAHPALYEQYF
TRBV29-1	-	TRBJ2-1	-	TGCAGCGGCGGGGCCAGCAAGCAGTTCTTC	CSGGASKQFF
TRBV6-2/TRBV6-3	-	TRBJ2-1	TRBD2	TGTGCCAGCAGTTACCCTAGCGGGGTCAGGGGTGAGCAGTTCTTC	CASSYPSGVRGEQFF
TRBV7-8	-	TRBJ2-5	-	TGTGCCAGCAGCTTCGAGGAAATTCAGTACTTC	CASSFEEIQYF
TRBV28	few	TRBJ2-1	TRBD2	TGTGCCAGCAGTCCTTCGGGCGGGGGGGCTCCCCGAAAGCAGTTCTTC	CASSPSGGGAPRKQFF
TRBV9	few	TRBJ1-6	-	TGTGCCAGCAGCGCCGGCTGGGAGAGTAATTCACCCCTCCACTTT	CASSAGWESNSPLHF
TRBV3-1	-	TRBJ2-7	-	TGTGCCAGCAGCCACAGCCGGGGAGTCTACGAGCAGTACTTC	CASSHSRGVYEQYF
TRBV11-3	-	TRBJ2-3	TRBD2	TGTGCCAGCAGCCTCGGGACTAGCGCCACAACCACAGATACGCAGTATTTT	CASSLGTSATTTDTQYF
TRBV15	-	TRBJ1-5	-	TGTGCCACCAGCAGCGGTGGGGGGATTGCTCAGCCCCAGCATTTT	CATSSGGGIAQPQHF
TRBV11-2	-	TRBJ2-7	TRBD2	TGTGCCAGCAGCTTAAACCGGGGGGACTCCTACGAGCAGTACTTC	CASSLNRGDSYEQYF
TRBV12-3/TRBV12-4	many	TRBJ2-1	-	TGTGCCAGCGGCTACAATGAGCAGTTCTTC	CASGYNEQFF
TRBV20-1	-	TRBJ2-7	TRBD2	TGCAGTGCTAGAGCCTCCGGGACTAGCGGGGGGGCAGTGTTGAAGAATGAGCAGTACTTC	CSARASGTSGGAVLKNEQYF
TRBV4-2	few	TRBJ2-5	-	TGTGCCAGCAGCCAAGATCCTGAACAAGAGACCCAGTACTTC	CASSQDPEQETQYF
TRBV11-2	-	TRBJ2-1	-	TGTGCCAGCAGCTTAACGATAACAGGTTACAATGAGCAGTTCTTC	CASSLTITGYNEQFF
TRBV6-6	few	TRBJ2-5	TRBD2	TGTGCCAGCAGTTACGGGCTAGCGGGTAATCAAGAGACCCAGTACTTC	CASSYGLAGNQETQYF
TRBV28	-	TRBJ2-7	TRBD1	TGTGCCAGCAGTTTATCGGGGACAGAGTACGAGCAGTACTTC	CASSLSGTEYEQYF
TRBV20-1	few	TRBJ1-2	TRBD1	TGCAGTGCCTCAATTGGGCAGGGGGACTATGGCTACACCTTC	CSASIGQGDYGYTF
TRBV18	-	TRBJ2-5	-	TGTGCCAGCTCACCGGGGTACGCAGGAATAGAGACCCAGTACTTC	CASSPGYAGIETQYF
TRBV6-6	-	TRBJ1-4	-	TGTGCCAGCAGTTACGGGGGCGGGACGGCTAATGAAAAACTGTTTTTT	CASSYGGGTANEKLFF
TRBV4-1	few	TRBJ2-3	-	TGCGCCAGCAGCCAAGATGGGAGGGGGCAGGCAGATACGCAGTATTTT	CASSQDGRGQADTQYF
TRBV12-5	-	TRBJ2-3	-	TGTGCTAGTGGCTCGACAGAAATCGCTAGCACAGATACGCAGTATTTT	CASGSTEIASTDTQYF
TRBV4-1	-	TRBJ2-7	TRBD1	TGCGCCAGCAGCCAAGCCAGGGGGATCTCCTACGAGCAGTACTTC	CASSQARGISYEQYF